The clone carrying this TCR beta chain was seen a few times. What it binds is unknown. The record originates from a study of identical twins. TCRdb analysed the 5' RACE reads with MiXCR anew, one entry per CDR3 protein. The sample has 450,000 or so distinct CDR3 sequences; 12% to 15% are singletons. The study, taken as a whole, reports: In beta out-of-frame sequences, the excess sharing between twins was weaker.

The germline CDR1 and CDR2 sequences are LGHNA and YSLEER. The length of the CDR3 is 15 residues. V lost 5 bases, J lost 4 bases, and 4 bases stayed unmatched. This sample also appeared in a second study, on yellow fever vaccine responses in identical twins. That work contributes: Vaccine-induced T cell responses in twins were reportedly observed to appear partly convergent, partly personalized.

The chain links TRBV4-3 to TRBJ2-1; 11 nucleotides line up with TRBD2. Sequencing was carried out using CD4+ T cells sorted from blood. The origin of this receptor is a woman aged 18-29 years in good health. CDR3 in amino acids: CASSVSSGRYNEQFF. In DNA form, the CDR3 reads TGCGCCAGCAGCGTATCTAGCGGGAGGTACAATGAGCAGTTCTTC.